Below, 31 T cell receptor beta chains from the same sample are listed, as sequenced in a study of vaccination and CD4 T cells after COVID-19. The antigens of these receptors remain unknown. Treatment noted: roughly 10-day PBMC culture with coronavirus spike peptide pools or control peptides (ViraFEST assay). An Oncomine TCR Beta short-read assay was used to sequence the DNA from cultured CD4+ T cells. From the PCR reads, TCRdb called clonotypes with MiXCR, one entry per CDR3 protein. There are approximately 9,500 distinct CDR3 sequences in the sample; approximately 26% occur only once, and around 46% lies in the top ten. Sequenced material: CD4+ T cells from blood, cultured in vitro, taken before SARS-CoV-2 vaccination. The receptor set was obtained from a human donor who received a COVID-19 vaccine.

This chain joins TRBV14 and TRBJ1-3; D remains ambiguous. This CDR3 comprises 19 residues. Germline V gene lookup returns CDR1 SGHDN and CDR2 FVKESK. The ends were cut back, 2 bases at V and 0 bases at J, with 20 bases in the middle. The CDR3 sequence: CASSQLRSRPGISGNTIYF. In DNA form, the CDR3 reads TGTGCCAGCAGCCAATTACGGTCGAGGCCCGGGATCTCTGGAAACACCATATATTTT.

V and J are TRBV7-2 and TRBJ2-3, with D unresolved. Per germline, CDR1 SGHTA and CDR2 FQGNSA. Deletions cut 8 bases from V and 4 bases from J, with 7 bases between. The CDR3 totals 11 residues. The CDR3 DNA sequence: TGTGCCAGCGCCCAGGCAGATACGCAGTATTTT. It specifies CASAQADTQYF.

This clonotype turned up a few times. The chain couples TRBV24-1 to TRBJ2-5, with a tentative D call TRBD1 (6 bases). V lost 4 bases to trimming and J lost 2 bases, with 7 bases between them. Germline CDR1 and CDR2: KGHDR and SFDVKD. The CDR3 runs to 13 residues. The CDR3 DNA reads as TGTGCCACCAGTGAAGGGGGACAAGAGACCCAGTACTTC. Its protein is CATSEGGQETQYF.

The rearrangement joins TRBV20-1 to TRBJ2-7; D is perhaps TRBD2 (5 bases). Trimming shortened V by 3 bases and J by 7 bases, and 16 bases separated the two germline ends. The germline CDR1 and CDR2 sequences are DFQATT and SNEGSKA (reference sequence). This CDR3 comprises 13 residues. The CDR3 DNA reads TGCAGTGCTAGGGCCTCCCTAGCCAGAGAGCAGTACTTC. This translates into CSARASLAREQYF.

This clonotype was counted only a few times. The rearrangement links TRBV12-3 or TRBV12-4 to TRBJ2-1; D is uncertain. This CDR3 is 15 amino acids long. The V end lost 5 bases, the J end lost 3 bases, and 14 bases lay between the germline ends. The CDR3 spells CASSAYTPRYNEQFF. The CDR3 DNA reads as TGTGCCAGCAGTGCTTACACCCCTCGCTACAATGAGCAGTTCTTC.

Note on this clonotype: At one end the junction does not follow the germline gene, possibly because of a read error. This chain's CDR3 is CASSRGGEMYQGTQYF. The CDR3 bases are TGTGCCAGCAGTAGGGGGGGGGAGATGTACCAAGGGACCCAGTACTTC. The chain has TRBV2 and TRBJ2-5; a weak D match, TRBD2 (7 bases). The length of the CDR3 is 16 residues. Germline CDR1 SNHLY, CDR2 FYNNEI.

This chain connects TRBV7-9 to TRBJ1-4; D is perhaps TRBD1 (6 bases). Germline V gives CDR1 SEHNR, CDR2 FQNEAQ (reference sequence). The V gene lost 8 bases and the J gene lost 4 bases, with 17 bases spanning the gap. The CDR3 spans 15 residues. For the CDR3, the DNA is TGTGCCAGCCCCAGGACGGGGGGCGATAATGAAAAACTGTTTTTT. Translated: CASPRTGGDNEKLFF.

The sample holds a few counts of this clonotype. The J gene is TRBJ1-2, the V gene TRBV7-9; 7 positions match TRBD1. From germline, CDR1 is SEHNR and CDR2 FQNEAQ (reference sequence). This CDR3 has 16 amino acids. V was pared by 4 bases and J by 4 bases, with 12 bases of the junction left unmatched. Written as DNA, the CDR3 is TGTGCCAGCAGCTCAAGACAGGGTGGGTTTGGCTATGGCTACACCTTC. This gives the protein CASSSRQGGFGYGYTF.

The chain has TRBV7-6 and TRBJ1-4; D is unclear. Between the trimmed V and J ends, which lost 2 bases and 3 bases, there was a span of 13 bases. The CDR3 totals 16 residues. CDR1 and CDR2 from the germline V gene are SGHVS and FNYEAQ. CDR3 region: CASSLRGLSPNEKLFF. The CDR3 region has the DNA TGTGCCAGCAGCTTAAGAGGACTCAGCCCTAATGAAAAACTGTTTTTT. The variable domain in full, completed from reference TRBV7-6 and TRBJ1-4, reads GAGVSQSPRYKVTKRGQDVALRCDPISGHVSLYWYRQALGQGPEFLTYFNYEAQQDKSGLPNDRFSAERPEGSISTLTIQRTEQRDSAMYRCASSLRGLSPNEKLFFGSGTQLSVL.

The CDR3 region has the DNA TGTGCCAGCAGCTTAGGAGGGGGGGCGAACACCGGGGAGCTGTTTTTT. It translates to CASSLGGGANTGELFF. The J gene is TRBJ2-2, the V gene TRBV7-3, with D possibly being TRBD2 (7 bases). V gave up 2 bases and J gave up 0 bases, with 10 bases separating them. Germline CDR1 SGHTA, CDR2 FQGTGA. The CDR3 is made up of 16 amino acids. The full variable domain, completed using reference TRBV7-3 and TRBJ2-2, is GAGVSQTPSNKVTEKGKYVELRCDPISGHTALYWYRQSLGQGPEFLIYFQGTGAADDSGLPNDRFFAVRPEGSVSTLKIQRTERGDSAVYLCASSLGGGANTGELFFGEGSRLTVL.

The V gene is TRBV2, the J gene TRBJ2-3, with TRBD2 matching over 11 bases. The V gene end was trimmed by 6 bases and the J gene end by 1 base; junction bases not matched to a gene: 6. CDR1 is SNHLY and CDR2 is FYNNEI in the germline V gene. The CDR3 sequence is 16 residues long. The DNA of the CDR3 is TGTGCCAGCAGACCTAGCGGGGGGTCAGGCACAGATACGCAGTATTTT. This translates into CASRPSGGSGTDTQYF.

The table lists this clonotype with a few counts. The chain uses TRBV6-1 and TRBJ1-1, with a weak D call TRBD1 (5 bases). The V end was cut by 5 bases, the J end by 0 bases, with 10 bases between. This CDR3 is built from 14 residues. Germline V gene lookup returns CDR1 MNHNS and CDR2 SASEGT. The CDR3 DNA reads as TGTGCCAGCAGTCGACAGACCATGAACACTGAAGCTTTCTTT. Its protein is CASSRQTMNTEAFF.

The rearrangement links TRBV7-2 to TRBJ2-1, with D perhaps matching TRBD1 or TRBD2 (5 bases each). Germline V gene data show CDR1 as SGHTA and CDR2 as FQGNSA. V lost 4 bases to trimming and J lost 12 bases, with 22 bases between them. This CDR3 region has 15 residues. CDR3 nucleotide sequence: TGTGCCAGCAGCTGGTGGGACCCCGGCGAAGGAGGGCAGTTCTTC. This encodes CASSWWDPGEGGQFF.

J is TRBJ2-3 and V is TRBV10-3; D might be TRBD1 (5 bases). CDR3 length: 15 residues. The germline V and J ends were trimmed by 10 bases and 1 base, with 18 bases remaining between them. Germline V gives CDR1 ENHRY, CDR2 SYGVKD. The CDR3 DNA reads as TGTGCCAGCACTCAAGGGGTGAGAGGCACAGATACGCAGTATTTT. Its translation: CASTQGVRGTDTQYF.

This clonotype has a handful of counts. V and J are TRBV20-1 and TRBJ2-1; maybe TRBD1 (5 bases). CDR1 is DFQATT, CDR2 SNEGSKA, per germline (reference sequence). The CDR3 loop spans 15 amino acids. Trimming pared 2 bases from V and 4 bases from J, leaving 15 bases between. The DNA of the CDR3 is TGCAGTGCTAGAAGGGGCAGAAGAACATACAATGAGCAGTTCTTC. This codes for CSARRGRRTYNEQFF.

This clonotype was picked up a small number of times. J is TRBJ2-5 and V is TRBV30; TRBD2 aligns across 11 bases. The CDR3 is 15 residues long. Germline assignment: CDR1 GTSNPN and CDR2 SVGIG (reference sequence). Trimming at V came to 1 base and at J to 5 bases, leaving 6 bases not matched to a gene. The CDR3 region is CAWSGTSGFMETQYF. The CDR3 bases are TGTGCCTGGAGTGGGACTAGCGGGTTTATGGAGACCCAGTACTTC.

The genes are TRBV20-1 and TRBJ1-5; weak D call: TRBD1 (6 bases). With 2 bases removed from V and 0 bases from J, the gap between germline ends came to 14 bases. This CDR3 is 16 amino acids long. Germline V gene sequence: CDR1 DFQATT, CDR2 SNEGSKA (reference sequence). This CDR3 is CSARSQGTSSNQPQHF. For the CDR3, the DNA is TGCAGTGCTAGATCACAGGGTACAAGTAGCAATCAGCCCCAGCATTTT.

The chain employs TRBV20-1 and TRBJ2-3; 8 nucleotides align to TRBD1. V shed 0 bases, J shed 2 bases, and the junction held 4 bases outside the gene matches. The CDR3 totals 15 residues. Germline V gives CDR1 DFQATT, CDR2 SNEGSKA (reference sequence). CDR3 sequence (DNA): TGCAGTGCTAGAGAGGCAGGGGGCGCCACAGATACGCAGTATTTT. Translated, it gives CSAREAGGATDTQYF.

The chain is built from TRBV14 and TRBJ1-6; D uncertain. Per germline, CDR1 SGHDN and CDR2 FVKESK. The CDR3 has 13 residues. The V end lost 5 bases, the J end lost 3 bases, and 5 bases lay between the germline ends. DNA of the CDR3: TGTGCCAGCAGCATAGGCTATAATTCACCCCTCCACTTT. Its protein product is CASSIGYNSPLHF.

This clonotype has more than one count but fewer than ten. The chain employs TRBV2 and TRBJ1-6; TRBD1 might be the D (5 bases). The CDR3 has 15 amino acids. Germline V lookup: CDR1 SNHLY, CDR2 FYNNEI. V was trimmed by 10 bases and J by 8 bases, leaving 21 bases between them. The CDR3 region is CATLPPGLFHSPLHF. The CDR3, as DNA: TGTGCCACCCTTCCCCCGGGACTTTTTCATTCACCCCTCCACTTT.

The chain is built from TRBV10-3 and TRBJ2-7; tentative D call: TRBD1 (5 bases). V was trimmed by 0 bases and J by 10 bases, leaving 10 bases between them. Looked up from germline, CDR1 is ENHRY and CDR2 is SYGVKD. The CDR3 runs 12 residues. The CDR3 is CAISESGATQYF. The CDR3 nucleotides are TGTGCCATCAGTGAGTCAGGGGCCACTCAGTACTTC.

Only a few counts were recorded for this clonotype. V usage is TRBV10-1 and J usage is TRBJ1-1, with 11 bases identical to TRBD1. CDR3 length: 15 residues. The J segment lost 4 bases and the V segment lost 5 bases, leaving 6 bases of the junction unmatched. The germline gives CDR1 WNHNN, CDR2 SYGVQD (reference sequence). The CDR3: CASSHWTGGPTEAFF. CDR3 nucleotide sequence: TGCGCCAGCAGTCATTGGACAGGGGGCCCCACTGAAGCTTTCTTT.

In this sample, this clonotype turned up a few times. This rearrangement joins TRBV4-1 to TRBJ1-2; 9 nucleotides align to TRBD1. The germline CDR1 and CDR2 sequences are MGHRA and YSYEKL. J gave up 8 bases and V 0 bases, and 16 bases lay outside the gene matches. This CDR3 is 18 amino acids long. The CDR3 DNA reads TGCGCCAGCAGCCAAGATTGGGGGACAGGGAGAAACCTAGGAGGCTACACCTTC. It translates to CASSQDWGTGRNLGGYTF.

The chain recombines TRBV29-1 with TRBJ2-3; 7 bases are a match to TRBD1. Losses at the gene ends were 3 bases for V and 3 bases for J; bases not matched to a gene: 3. The V gene's germline CDR1 is SQVTM and CDR2 ANQGSEA. This CDR3 is 13 amino acids long. This CDR3 is CSVEIQGTDTQYF. The CDR3 DNA follows: TGCAGCGTTGAGATACAGGGGACAGATACGCAGTATTTT.

The chain employs TRBV23-1 and TRBJ1-4; 8 nucleotides align to TRBD1. TRBV23-1 is labeled an ORF, and its function is uncertain. There are 17 residues in the CDR3. Trimming cost V 3 bases and J 4 bases; bases outside gene matches: 10. CDR3 DNA sequence: TGCGCCAGCAGTCACCTTCATGTTGACAGGGGTAATGAAAAACTGTTTTTT. Translation: CASSHLHVDRGNEKLFF.

The chain carries TRBV10-3 and TRBJ2-3; D gene ambiguous. Germline CDR1 ENHRY, CDR2 SYGVKD. This CDR3 comprises 12 residues. Trimming cost V 5 bases and J 2 bases, with 5 bases left between them. The DNA of the CDR3 is TGTGCCATCAGTATGACCACAGATACGCAGTATTTT. The encoded protein is CAISMTTDTQYF.

This clonotype was seen more than once but under ten times. This chain uses TRBV10-3 with TRBJ2-2; 7 bases line up with TRBD1. CDR1 is ENHRY and CDR2 is SYGVKD in the germline V gene. V trimming: 6 bases; J trimming: 2 bases; junction bases outside the gene matches: 6. The CDR3 has 15 residues. CDR3 protein: CAIRTGRGNTGELFF. The CDR3 DNA sequence: TGTGCCATCAGGACAGGGCGTGGAAACACCGGGGAGCTGTTTTTT.

The CDR3 DNA reads as TGTGCCAGCAGCCAAGTTGGCAGACCCTACACTGAAGCTTTCTTT. Translation: CASSQVGRPYTEAFF. The chain is built from TRBV3-1 and TRBJ1-1; D remains unclear. CDR1 LGHDT and CDR2 YNNKEL come from the germline V gene (reference sequence). The germline V and J ends were trimmed by 1 base and 3 bases, with 12 bases remaining between them. The length of the CDR3 is 15 residues.

The chain links TRBV20-1 to TRBJ2-5, with TRBD2 identical over 13 bases. Germline loops: CDR1 DFQATT, CDR2 SNEGSKA (reference sequence). This CDR3 is 18 amino acids long. Unmatched junction bases numbered 16, after V lost 4 bases and J lost 5 bases. The CDR3 loop reads CSATRGTSGGALGETQYF. In nucleotides, the CDR3 is TGCAGTGCTACCCGAGGAACTAGCGGGGGGGCCCTTGGGGAGACCCAGTACTTC.

The chain joins TRBV20-1 to TRBJ2-3; D possibly matches TRBD1 or TRBD2 (6 bases each). CDR1 is DFQATT and CDR2 is SNEGSKA in the germline V gene (reference sequence). The CDR3 runs to 14 residues. V was cut by 3 bases and J by 3 bases, with 13 bases left in between. This chain's CDR3 is CSARFQGRTDTQYF. The DNA of the CDR3 is TGCAGTGCTAGGTTTCAGGGGAGGACAGATACGCAGTATTTT.

The chain links TRBV5-4 to TRBJ1-2; 11 nucleotides align to TRBD1. The CDR3 totals 15 residues. V was pared by 4 bases and J by 5 bases, with 7 bases of the junction left unmatched. Germline CDR1 is SGHNT and CDR2 is YYREEE (reference sequence). The CDR3 DNA reads as TGTGCCAGCAGCCCTCGGACAGGGGGCGTGTATGGCTACACCTTC. Translation gives CASSPRTGGVYGYTF.